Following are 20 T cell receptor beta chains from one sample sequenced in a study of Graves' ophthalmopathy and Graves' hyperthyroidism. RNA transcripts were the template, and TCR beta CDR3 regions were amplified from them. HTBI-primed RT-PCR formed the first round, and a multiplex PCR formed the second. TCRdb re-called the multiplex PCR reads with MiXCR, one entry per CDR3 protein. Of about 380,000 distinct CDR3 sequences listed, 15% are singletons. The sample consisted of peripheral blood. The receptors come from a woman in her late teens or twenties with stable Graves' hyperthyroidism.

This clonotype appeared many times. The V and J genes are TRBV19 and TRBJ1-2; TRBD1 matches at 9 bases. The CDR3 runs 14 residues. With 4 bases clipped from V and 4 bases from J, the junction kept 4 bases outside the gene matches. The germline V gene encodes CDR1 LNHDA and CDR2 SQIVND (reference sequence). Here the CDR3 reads CASSKGTGPYGYTF. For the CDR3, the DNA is TGTGCCAGTAGTAAAGGGACAGGGCCCTATGGCTACACCTTC.

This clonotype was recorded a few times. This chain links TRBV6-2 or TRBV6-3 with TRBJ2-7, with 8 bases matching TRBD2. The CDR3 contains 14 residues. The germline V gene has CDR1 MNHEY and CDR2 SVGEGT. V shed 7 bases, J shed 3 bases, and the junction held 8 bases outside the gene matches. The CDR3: CASNPAGEVYEQYF. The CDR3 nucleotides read TGTGCCAGCAATCCAGCGGGAGAGGTCTACGAGCAGTACTTC.

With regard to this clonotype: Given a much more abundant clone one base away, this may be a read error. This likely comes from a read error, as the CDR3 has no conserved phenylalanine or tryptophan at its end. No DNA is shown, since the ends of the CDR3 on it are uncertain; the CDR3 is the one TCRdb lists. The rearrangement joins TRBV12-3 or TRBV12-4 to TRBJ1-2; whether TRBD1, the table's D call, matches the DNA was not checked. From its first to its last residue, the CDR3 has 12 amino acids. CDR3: CASSFGQFGCTL.

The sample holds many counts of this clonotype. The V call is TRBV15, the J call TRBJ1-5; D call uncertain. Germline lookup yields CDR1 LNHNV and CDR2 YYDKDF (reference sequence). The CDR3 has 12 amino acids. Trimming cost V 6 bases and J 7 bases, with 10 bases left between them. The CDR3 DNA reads TGTGCCACCAGTGCCGGGAGGCAGCCCCAGCATTTT. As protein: CATSAGRQPQHF.

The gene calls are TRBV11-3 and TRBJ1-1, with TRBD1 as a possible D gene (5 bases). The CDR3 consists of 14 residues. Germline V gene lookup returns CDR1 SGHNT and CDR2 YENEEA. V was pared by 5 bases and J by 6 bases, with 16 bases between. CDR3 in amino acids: CASSPDTLKAEAFF. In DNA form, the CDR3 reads TGTGCCAGCAGCCCGGACACCCTAAAGGCTGAAGCTTTCTTT.

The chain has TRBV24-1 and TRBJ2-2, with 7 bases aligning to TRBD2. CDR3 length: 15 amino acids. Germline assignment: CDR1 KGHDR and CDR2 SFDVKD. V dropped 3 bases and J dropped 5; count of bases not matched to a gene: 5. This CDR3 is CATSDPLGGTGELFF. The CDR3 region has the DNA TGTGCCACCAGTGATCCTCTGGGGGGGACCGGGGAGCTGTTTTTT.

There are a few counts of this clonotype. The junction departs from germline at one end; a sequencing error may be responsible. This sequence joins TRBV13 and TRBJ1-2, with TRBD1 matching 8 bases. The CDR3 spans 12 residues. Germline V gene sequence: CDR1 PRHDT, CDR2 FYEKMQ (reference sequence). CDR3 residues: CASSRDRNKGDF. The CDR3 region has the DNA TGTGCCAGCAGCCGGGACAGGAATAAGGGTGACTTC.

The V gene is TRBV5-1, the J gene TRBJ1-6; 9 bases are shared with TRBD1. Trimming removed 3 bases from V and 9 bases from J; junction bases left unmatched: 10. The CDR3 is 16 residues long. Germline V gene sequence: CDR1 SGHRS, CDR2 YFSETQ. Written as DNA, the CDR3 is TGCGCCAGCAGCTACGGACAGGGGTACGATAGTTCACCCCTCCACTTT. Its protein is CASSYGQGYDSSPLHF.

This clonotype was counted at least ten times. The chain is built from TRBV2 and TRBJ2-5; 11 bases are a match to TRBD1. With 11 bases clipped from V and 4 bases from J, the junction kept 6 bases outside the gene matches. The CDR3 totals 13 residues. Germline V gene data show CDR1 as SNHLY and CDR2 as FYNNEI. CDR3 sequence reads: CAAGQGAGETQYF. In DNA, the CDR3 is TGTGCCGCTGGACAGGGGGCAGGAGAGACCCAGTACTTC.

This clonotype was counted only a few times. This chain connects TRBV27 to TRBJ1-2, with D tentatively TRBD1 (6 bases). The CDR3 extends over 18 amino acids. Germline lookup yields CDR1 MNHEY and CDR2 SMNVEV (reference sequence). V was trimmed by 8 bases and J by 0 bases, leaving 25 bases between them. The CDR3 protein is CASGRPYRAPTTNYGYTF. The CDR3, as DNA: TGTGCCAGCGGGCGCCCGTACAGGGCACCCACTACTAACTATGGCTACACCTTC.

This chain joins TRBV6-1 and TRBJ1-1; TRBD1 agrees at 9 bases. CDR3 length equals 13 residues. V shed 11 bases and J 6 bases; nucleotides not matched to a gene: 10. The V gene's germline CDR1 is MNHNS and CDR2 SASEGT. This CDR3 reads CAGERDRGAEAFF. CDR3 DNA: TGTGCCGGGGAAAGAGACAGGGGGGCTGAAGCTTTCTTT.

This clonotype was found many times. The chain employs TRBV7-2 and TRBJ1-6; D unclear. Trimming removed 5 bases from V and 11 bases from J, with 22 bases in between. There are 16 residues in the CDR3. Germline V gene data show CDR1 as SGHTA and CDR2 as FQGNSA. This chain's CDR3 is CASSPRPGTVGPPLHF. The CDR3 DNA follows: TGTGCCAGCAGCCCTCGCCCTGGAACGGTGGGTCCACCCCTCCACTTT.

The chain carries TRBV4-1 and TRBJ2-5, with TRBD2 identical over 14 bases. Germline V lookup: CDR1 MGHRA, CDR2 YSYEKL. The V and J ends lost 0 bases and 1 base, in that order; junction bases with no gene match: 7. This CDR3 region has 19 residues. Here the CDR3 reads CASSQDGLAGGPAQETQYF. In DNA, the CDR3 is TGCGCCAGCAGCCAAGACGGACTAGCGGGGGGCCCAGCCCAAGAGACCCAGTACTTC.

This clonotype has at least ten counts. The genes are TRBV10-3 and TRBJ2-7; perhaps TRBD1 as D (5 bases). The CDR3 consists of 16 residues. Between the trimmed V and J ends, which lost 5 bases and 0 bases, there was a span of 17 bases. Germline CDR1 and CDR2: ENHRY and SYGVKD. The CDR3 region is CAISMQKGQPSYEQYF. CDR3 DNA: TGTGCCATCAGTATGCAAAAGGGGCAACCCTCCTACGAGCAGTACTTC.

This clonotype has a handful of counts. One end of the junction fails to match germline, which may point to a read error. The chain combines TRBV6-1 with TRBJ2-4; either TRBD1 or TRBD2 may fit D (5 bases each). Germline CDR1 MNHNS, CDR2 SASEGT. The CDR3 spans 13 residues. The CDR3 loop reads CASVRETKNIKYF. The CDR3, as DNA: TGTGCCAGTGTCAGGGAGACCAAAAACATTAAGTACTTC.

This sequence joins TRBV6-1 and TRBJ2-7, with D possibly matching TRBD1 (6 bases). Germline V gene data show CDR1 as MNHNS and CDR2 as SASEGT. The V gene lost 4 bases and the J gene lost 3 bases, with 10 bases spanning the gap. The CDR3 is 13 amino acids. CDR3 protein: CASSVGTRYEQYF. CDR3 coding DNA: TGTGCCAGCAGTGTAGGGACACGCTACGAGCAGTACTTC.

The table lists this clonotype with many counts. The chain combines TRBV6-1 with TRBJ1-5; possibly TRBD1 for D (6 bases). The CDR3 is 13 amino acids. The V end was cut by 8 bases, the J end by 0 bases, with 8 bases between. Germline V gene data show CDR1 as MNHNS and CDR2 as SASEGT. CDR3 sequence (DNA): TGTGCCAGCGGACAGTATAGCAATCAGCCCCAGCATTTT. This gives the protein CASGQYSNQPQHF.

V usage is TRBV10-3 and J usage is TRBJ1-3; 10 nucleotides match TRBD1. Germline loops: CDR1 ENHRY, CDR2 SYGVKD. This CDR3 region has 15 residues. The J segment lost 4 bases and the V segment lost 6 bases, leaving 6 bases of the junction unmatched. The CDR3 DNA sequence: TGTGCCATCAGCTCCGGGACAGGGGACGGAAACACCATATATTTT. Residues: CAISSGTGDGNTIYF.

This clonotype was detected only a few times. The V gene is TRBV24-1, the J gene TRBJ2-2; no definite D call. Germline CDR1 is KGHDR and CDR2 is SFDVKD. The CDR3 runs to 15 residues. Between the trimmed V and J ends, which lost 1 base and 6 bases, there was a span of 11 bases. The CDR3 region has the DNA TGTGCCACCAGTGATTTCTTGGGGTACGCCGGGGAGCTGTTTTTT. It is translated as CATSDFLGYAGELFF.

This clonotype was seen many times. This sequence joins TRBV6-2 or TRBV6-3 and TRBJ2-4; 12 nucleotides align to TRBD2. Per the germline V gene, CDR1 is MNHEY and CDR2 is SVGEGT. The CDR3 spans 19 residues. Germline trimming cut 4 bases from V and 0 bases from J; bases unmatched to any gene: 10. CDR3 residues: CASSFLTSGGQLAKNIQYF. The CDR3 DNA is TGTGCCAGCAGTTTCCTGACTAGCGGGGGACAACTAGCCAAAAACATTCAGTACTTC.